This T cell receptor beta chain was identified during a study of Graves' ophthalmopathy and Graves' hyperthyroidism. RNA transcripts yielded amplified TCR beta CDR3 regions. First-round RT-PCR employed HTBI primers, with a second-round multiplex PCR after it. TCRdb reprocessed the multiplex PCR reads with MiXCR, giving one entry per CDR3 protein. The sample includes hundreds of thousands of distinct CDR3 sequences, roughly 21% seen only once; the top ten take 2.5% to 3.5%. The CDR3 covers 16 residues. Germline V CDR1 and CDR2: MNHNS, SASEGT. V lost 5 bases, J lost 4 bases, and 7 bases stayed unmatched.

This clonotype originated in a woman under 30 with stable Graves' hyperthyroidism. Material: peripheral blood. The V and J genes are TRBV6-1 and TRBJ2-5, with 13 bases lining up with TRBD2. CDR3 sequence (DNA): TGTGCCAGCAGTCCCCCGACTAGCGGGGGGTCAGAGACCCAGTACTTC. Its translation is CASSPPTSGGSETQYF.